This T cell receptor beta chain was obtained from a study of T cells after yellow fever vaccination (dated by TCRdb to about 2019). Regarding the study in general: The SMART-Seq v4 Ultra Low Input RNA kit was used to prepare libraries from fractions with low cell numbers. The cohort comprised two healthy male donors, one aged 18 to 29 and one aged 30 to 39 years. To track T-cell clones before and after primary and booster YFV17D yellow fever vaccination, bulk TCR alpha and beta repertoires were sequenced longitudinally. Blood was drawn at multiple timepoints before and after primary and secondary immunization, with bulk PBMC replicates and cell subsets isolated. The research as a whole found: Because only a couple of donors were included in the study, the extent to which the findings can be generalized is limited. After the booster, most of the clones that had expanded following primary vaccination were detected again (just under 97% of CD4 and more than 85% of CD8), which suggests that memory was broadly maintained. A small share of clonotypes occurred in both CD4 and CD8 compartments, likely arising from convergent recombination. The secondary T-cell response was found to be weaker but faster than the primary response, with a peak reached on day 5 rather than on day 15. Because abundant contaminating clonotypes from the bulk population could be contained in FACS-sorted repertoires, computational filtering was required.

TCR cDNA was synthesized by 5'RACE template switching, which introduced a universal primer site and unique molecular identifiers. Priming for cDNA synthesis came from both the TCR alpha and TCR beta constant segments. Library amplification involved two PCR steps, and the second step added sample barcodes and sequencing adapters. Libraries were sequenced on Illumina HiSeq 2500 (2x100 bp) or NovaSeq (2x150 bp). From the authors' description of their analysis: MIGEC handled demultiplexing of reads and collapsing into UMI consensus sequences, while MiXCR performed V(D)J alignment. Using edgeR on replicate PBMC samples, clonotypes were called vaccine-responding if FDR was below 0.01 and the log2 fold change was above 5 up to day 15. Each bulk clonotype was labeled CD4 or CD8 based on which sequenced repertoire, CD4 or CD8, contained the clonotype at higher abundance. TCRdb ran its own pipeline on the public reads, namely fastp trimming at Q25 and MiXCR clone calling, and kept in-frame beta chains. Records with the same CDR3 protein are collapsed into one entry carrying the most frequent genes and DNA. The V and J calls here are based on TCRdb, not the publication. The sample table contains around 250,000 distinct CDR3 sequences; only one count was recorded for 6% to 7.5% of them. The ten largest clones capture about 0.85% of the sample.

Measured from the cysteine to the phenylalanine, the CDR3 is 16 residues long. The kept DNA is CDR3 alone, 48 bases in frame from the first base. V is clipped by 2 bases and J by 6 bases, and the sequence between their germline boundaries is 16 bases long. The germline V gene (reference sequence) gives CDR1 as MNHEY and CDR2 as SMNVEV. This clonotype has at least ten counts. Its antigen remains undetermined. No qualities accompany the bases; no much larger clone lies one base away. The treatment or condition label on this specimen signifies: live attenuated yellow fever vaccine strain. A standard Ficoll-Paque protocol was used to isolate PBMCs from peripheral blood. Dynabeads CD4 and CD8 positive selection kits were used to isolate CD4 and CD8 T-cell fractions. TriZol was used to extract RNA from bulk PBMCs, CD4 and CD8 fractions, and dextramer-positive and dextramer-negative fractions.

This TCR was recovered from a man aged 30-40 years who received the YFV17D yellow fever vaccine. This sample comprised CD4+ T cells sorted from PBMCs, obtained 15 days after the yellow fever booster vaccination. The sequence links TRBV27 to TRBJ2-2, and the D gene may be TRBD1, 7 bases matching. The DNA sequence is TGTGCCAGCAGTTTACTGCGGACAGGAGGGGCCGGGGAGCTGTTTTTT. This is translated as CASSLLRTGGAGELFF.